This TCR beta chain was identified during a study of blood T cell repertoires in COVID-19. Per the original methods: Reference gene primer amplification in the assay estimated nucleated cell counts. Libraries were prepared by immunoSEQ multiplex PCR; TCRdb keeps only in-frame clonotypes and omits some of them. V, J and clone size are those of that table, while D and trimming were read from the DNA. Of 220,000 or so clones listed, 88% are singletons. Germline CDR1 is SGHTA and CDR2 is FQGNSA. V lost 6 bases and J 7 bases, leaving 15 bases between the germline ends. The CDR3 is 13 amino acids. Participant ages covered 18 to 89 years across 24 US areas. Participants had their cohort set by participant-reported clinical history.

The TCR comes from a woman between 50 and 59 years old with acute COVID-19. The chain combines TRBV7-2 with TRBJ1-1; D is uncertain. Sequencing was done on a sample of PBMCs or T cells enriched from blood (not recorded which). The CDR3, as DNA: TGTGCCAGCAGGGACCTTGGGGAGCTTGAAGCTTTCTTT. Protein sequence: CASRDLGELEAFF.